This T cell receptor beta chain stems from a study of T cells in Graves' hyperthyroidism and ophthalmopathy. General observations from the study: Blood also showed most of the thyroid clonotypes that were expanded above 0.001.

Stable Graves' hyperthyroidism denoted no ophthalmopathy progression over 18 months. This clonotype was observed at least ten times. Its antigen is undetermined. The J segment lost 3 bases and the V segment lost 4 bases, leaving 10 bases of the junction unmatched. The CDR3 runs to 17 residues. Per the germline V gene, CDR1 is KGHDR and CDR2 is SFDVKD. RNA transcripts served as the template for amplifying TCR beta CDR3 regions. The study used the HTBI primer set for a first-round RT-PCR of the TCR CDR3. TCRdb itself ran the multiplex PCR reads through MiXCR, one entry per CDR3 protein. Among about 700,000 distinct CDR3 sequences listed, about 14% were seen once.

The TCR comes from a woman aged 18-30 years with Graves' hyperthyroidism. The sequencing input was blood. The chain is built from TRBV24-1 and TRBJ2-1; TRBD2 matches 8 bases. CDR3 sequence (DNA): TGTGCCACCAGTGACGGGACTAGTTCTACTCTCTACAATGAGCAGTTCTTC. This codes for CATSDGTSSTLYNEQFF.